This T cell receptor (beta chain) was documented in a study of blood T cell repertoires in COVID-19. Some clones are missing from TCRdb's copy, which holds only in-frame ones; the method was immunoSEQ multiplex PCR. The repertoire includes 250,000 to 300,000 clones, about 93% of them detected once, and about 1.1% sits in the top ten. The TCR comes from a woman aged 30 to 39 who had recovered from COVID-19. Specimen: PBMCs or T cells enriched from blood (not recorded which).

CDR3 sequence reads: CASSKLGDFSYEQYF. The CDR3 bases are TGCGCCAGCAGCAAGCTAGGGGACTTCTCCTACGAGCAGTACTTC. The chain couples TRBV5-1 to TRBJ2-7, with D perhaps TRBD2 (6 bases). V shed 4 bases and J shed 0 bases, with 14 bases lying between them. The germline V gene encodes CDR1 SGHRS and CDR2 YFSETQ. There are 15 residues in the CDR3.